Following are 22 T cell receptor beta chains from one sample sequenced in a study of shared clonotypes between healthy human individuals. Clones were read by immunoSEQ multiplex PCR, and TCRdb kept only the in-frame ones, dropping some. The sample consists of some 1 million clones, around 75% of them appearing once. Sequenced material: memory CD4+ T cells sorted from blood. Subset noted: CD45RA-negative fraction. The receptors were gathered from a man aged 18 to 35 in good health.

This clone was seen many times. The chain recombines TRBV12-2 with TRBJ2-1; TRBD1, the table's D call, lacks a check against the DNA. TRBV12-2 is recorded as a pseudogene. The CDR3 spans 18 residues. CDR3 residues: CASRLPKQGQGVLDEQFF. The CDR3 bases are TGTGCAAGTCGCTTACCAAAACAGGGACAGGGGGTGTTGGATGAGCAGTTCTTC.

This clone was counted ten times or more. The chain has TRBV28 and TRBJ1-6; no definite D call. The CDR3 covers 19 residues. The V and J ends lost 6 bases and 0 bases respectively, with 21 bases between them. CDR1 is MDHEN, CDR2 SYDVKM, per germline. The CDR3, as DNA: TGTGCCAGCAGCCCCTCGACTTGGCTTCAGAGCTCCTATAATTCACCCCTCCACTTT. Its protein is CASSPSTWLQSSYNSPLHF.

The chain has TRBV4-3 and TRBJ1-1; D not resolved. This CDR3 has 13 residues. Germline CDR1 reads LGHNA; CDR2 reads YSLEER. With 0 bases removed from V and 3 bases from J, the gap between germline ends came to 5 bases. The CDR3 DNA follows: TGCGCCAGCAGCCAAGATTATTACACTGAAGCTTTCTTT. This gives the protein CASSQDYYTEAFF.

This chain links TRBV30 with TRBJ2-3; D gene unclear. Trimming stripped 5 bases from V and 0 bases from J, with 9 bases between. CDR1 is GTSNPN, CDR2 SVGIG, per germline (reference sequence). The CDR3 is 13 amino acids. The chain's CDR3 is CAWDPLSTDTQYF. The CDR3 DNA reads TGTGCCTGGGATCCTTTGAGCACAGATACGCAGTATTTT.

The chain combines TRBV5-1 with TRBJ1-5, with TRBD1 as a possible D gene (6 bases). CDR3 length: 14 residues. In germline, CDR1 is SGHRS, CDR2 YFSETQ. Trimming pared 5 bases from V and 0 bases from J, leaving 9 bases between. The CDR3 DNA reads as TGCGCCAGCAGAGAGGGGGATAGCAATCAGCCCCAGCATTTT. It translates to CASREGDSNQPQHF.

The gene calls are TRBV5-1 and TRBJ1-1, with 8 nucleotides matching TRBD1. This CDR3 comprises 16 residues. Germline V gene sequence: CDR1 SGHRS, CDR2 YFSETQ. Losses at the gene ends were 0 bases for V and 1 base for J; bases not matched to a gene: 5. The CDR3 here is CASSLEAGGRNTEAFF. As DNA, the CDR3 is TGCGCCAGCAGCTTGGAGGCAGGGGGCAGGAACACTGAAGCTTTCTTT.

The V call is TRBV9, the J call TRBJ2-5; 11 bases are shared with TRBD2. The CDR3 consists of 17 residues. J lost 4 bases, V lost 0 bases, and 8 bases had no gene match. Germline CDR1 reads SGDLS; CDR2 reads YYNGEE. The CDR3 here is CASSVGAVAGGLETQYF. For the CDR3, the DNA is TGTGCCAGCAGCGTAGGGGCTGTAGCGGGAGGGTTAGAGACCCAGTACTTC.

Concerning this clone itself: The junction shows a germline mismatch at one end, possibly a read error. The rearrangement joins TRBV6-7 to TRBJ2-1, with 7 bases fitting TRBD1. TRBV6-7 is known as an ORF, though its function is uncertain. The CDR3 contains 13 residues. Here the CDR3 DNA reads TGTGCCAGCAGCCCCAGGGGGTACACTGAGCAGTTCTTC. Translation gives CASSPRGYTEQFF.

This rearrangement joins TRBV28 to TRBJ2-7; TRBD2 matches 7 bases. CDR1 and CDR2 from the germline V gene are MDHEN and SYDVKM. CDR3 length: 14 amino acids. With V trimmed by 3 bases and J by 3 bases, 5 bases remained unmatched. The CDR3 bases are TGTGCCAGCAGTTTGGCTAGCGGAAGCTACGAGCAGTACTTC. Encoded protein: CASSLASGSYEQYF.

This rearrangement joins TRBV7-2 to TRBJ2-3, with D uncertain. The CDR3 contains 15 residues. CDR1 SGHTA and CDR2 FQGNSA come from the germline V gene. V lost 0 bases to trimming and J lost 7 bases, with 14 bases between them. The CDR3 loop is CASSLAQGEVYTQYF. The CDR3 nucleotides are TGTGCCAGCAGCTTAGCGCAAGGAGAAGTATATACGCAGTATTTT. The entire variable domain, with the rest obtained from reference TRBV7-2 and TRBJ2-3, is as follows: GAGVSQSPSNKVTEKGKDVELRCDPISGHTALYWYRQSLGQGLEFLIYFQGNSAPDKSGLPSDRFSAERTGGSVSTLTIQRTQQEDSAVYLCASSLAQGEVYTQYFGPGTRLTVL.

The chain employs TRBV6-1 and TRBJ2-7, with D perhaps assigned TRBD1 or TRBD2 (5 bases each). The CDR3 covers 12 residues. Germline V gene data show CDR1 as MNHNS and CDR2 as SASEGT. The V and J ends lost 6 bases and 6 bases respectively, with 12 bases between them. CDR3 nucleotides: TGTGCCAGCAGAAAAGGGGAGTTCGAGCAGTACTTC. Encoded protein: CASRKGEFEQYF.

The chain has TRBV7-9 and TRBJ2-2; 11 bases agree with TRBD2. Germline assignment: CDR1 SEHNR and CDR2 FQNEAQ (reference sequence). The CDR3 is made up of 15 amino acids. V trimming: 8 bases; J trimming: 4 bases; junction bases outside the gene matches: 6. CDR3 sequence: CASRPSGGITGELFF. The CDR3 region has the DNA TGTGCCAGCCGCCCTAGCGGGGGGATCACCGGGGAGCTGTTTTTT. The whole variable domain, filled in from reference TRBV7-9 and TRBJ2-2, reads DTGVSQNPRHKITKRGQNVTFRCDPISEHNRLYWYRQTLGQGPEFLTYFQNEAQLEKSRLLSDRFSAERPKGSFSTLEIQRTEQGDSAMYLCASRPSGGITGELFFGEGSRLTVL.

The J gene is TRBJ2-5, the V gene TRBV6-5; D is possibly TRBD1 (6 bases). The CDR3 consists of 13 residues. V was shortened by 10 bases and J by 4 bases, with 16 bases between the two germline ends. Germline V CDR1 and CDR2: MNHEY, SVGAGI. The CDR3 sequence is CATRQATAETQYF. The CDR3 bases are TGTGCCACCAGACAGGCCACGGCAGAGACCCAGTACTTC.

The chain joins TRBV2 to TRBJ1-1; the D gene is possibly TRBD1 (6 bases). The germline V gene encodes CDR1 SNHLY and CDR2 FYNNEI. The CDR3 has 13 residues. V was cut by 6 bases and J by 8 bases, with 16 bases left in between. This CDR3 is CASSPDLGAEAFF. In DNA, the CDR3 is TGTGCCAGCAGCCCAGACCTGGGGGCAGAAGCTTTCTTT.

The chain joins TRBV10-3 to TRBJ2-3; 13 nucleotides agree with TRBD2. The CDR3 consists of 20 residues. Germline CDR1 is ENHRY and CDR2 is SYGVKD. The V gene end was trimmed by 5 bases and the J gene end by 2 bases; junction bases not matched to a gene: 16. Written as DNA, the CDR3 is TGTGCCATCAGTCCCGGACAGGGGGGGACTAGCGGGAAACTCACAGATACGCAGTATTTT. Translation: CAISPGQGGTSGKLTDTQYF.

The chain is built from TRBV29-1 and TRBJ2-1; D unresolved. Germline V gene lookup returns CDR1 SQVTM and CDR2 ANQGSEA. The CDR3 extends over 10 amino acids. V was clipped by 0 bases and J by 10 bases, with 4 bases between them. The CDR3 is CSVEEGEQFF. CDR3 DNA sequence: TGCAGCGTTGAAGAAGGGGAGCAGTTCTTC.

The genes are TRBV28 and TRBJ2-7, with TRBD1 matching over 7 bases. The CDR3 spans 14 residues. Germline assignment: CDR1 MDHEN and CDR2 SYDVKM. After removal of 8 bases from V and 2 bases from J, the junction contained 9 bases not matched to a gene. As DNA, the CDR3 is TGTGCCAGCGAGAACACAGGGGCGACCTACGAGCAGTACTTC. Its protein is CASENTGATYEQYF.

This clone was seen only a few times. The J gene is TRBJ2-1, the V gene TRBV30; D not certain. The CDR3 has 14 amino acids. V was shortened by 2 bases and J by 6 bases, with 14 bases between the two germline ends. Germline V gene data show CDR1 as GTSNPN and CDR2 as SVGIG (reference sequence). Here the CDR3 reads CAWSLVQVGNEQFF. DNA for the CDR3: TGTGCCTGGAGTTTGGTACAAGTCGGCAATGAGCAGTTCTTC.

The rearrangement joins TRBV29-1 to TRBJ1-4; 8 bases match TRBD1. The germline V gene encodes CDR1 SQVTM and CDR2 ANQGSEA. This CDR3 has 13 residues. J gave up 10 bases and V 6 bases, and 10 bases lay outside the gene matches. This chain's CDR3 is CSVSQGVLGKLFF. The DNA of the CDR3 is TGCAGCGTCTCACAGGGGGTTTTAGGAAAACTGTTTTTT.

The chain employs TRBV21-1 and TRBJ1-3. TRBV21-1 is a pseudogene segment. The CDR3 spans 16 residues. The chain's CDR3 is CASSNLPGNPGNTIYF. CDR3 bases: TGTGCCAGCAGCAATTTACCGGGCAACCCTGGAAACACCATATATTTT.

The V and J genes are TRBV6-1 and TRBJ2-4; possibly TRBD1 or TRBD2 for D (5 bases each). CDR1 and CDR2 from the germline V gene are MNHNS and SASEGT. The CDR3 has 15 residues. Trimming stripped 4 bases from V and 0 bases from J, with 10 bases between. The CDR3, as DNA: TGTGCCAGCAGTGTGGGGACGGTAGCCAAAAACATTCAGTACTTC. Encoded protein: CASSVGTVAKNIQYF.

The chain recombines TRBV2 with TRBJ2-1; D might be TRBD1 or TRBD2, each matching 10 bases. V was clipped by 11 bases and J by 6 bases, with 29 bases between them. Germline V gene data show CDR1 as SNHLY and CDR2 as FYNNEI. This CDR3 is built from 17 residues. CDR3 in amino acids: CAAVGQGWTSGRNEQFF. The CDR3 nucleotides read TGTGCCGCGGTGGGACAGGGGTGGACTAGCGGCCGCAATGAGCAGTTCTTC.